In its sample, the clone carrying this T cell receptor (beta chain) was seen a few times. Its matching antigen is unknown. These data come from a study of cytomegalovirus exposure and HLA in healthy donors. The study did not record CMV serostatus for this donor. General study results and limits: Other equally common chains were less clonally expanded than HLA-associated TCR beta chains, a later analysis showed.

Germline CDR1 reads SGHNT; CDR2 reads YENEEA. The CDR3 covers 12 residues. V lost 8 bases and J lost 11; bases outside the gene matches: 10. PCR employed 60 Vbeta and 13 Jbeta primers. Clones were sequenced by immunoSEQ multiplex PCR, and TCRdb holds only the in-frame ones, with some missing. The table includes some 130,000 clones, around three quarters detected once. This clonotype originated in a man aged 30 to 39 in good health. The sequenced sample consisted of PBMCs. The V call is TRBV11-3, the J call TRBJ2-5, with 8 bases aligning to TRBD1. CDR3 nucleotide sequence: TGTGCCAGCGGCACAGGGGGGACAAGGCAGTACTTC. Encoded protein: CASGTGGTRQYF. Supplemented by reference TRBV11-3 and TRBJ2-5, the full variable domain reads EAGVVQSPRYKIIEKKQPVAFWCNPISGHNTLYWYLQNLGQGPELLIRYENEEAVDDSQLPKDRFSAERLKGVDSTLKIQPAELGDSAVYLCASGTGGTRQYFGPGTRLLVL.